This T cell receptor (beta chain) derives from a study of shared clonotypes between healthy human individuals. TCRdb keeps only in-frame clones here, not all; method: immunoSEQ multiplex PCR. Of about 2,200,000 clones in the sample, under 95% were seen once. V lost 0 bases and J lost 5; bases outside the gene matches: 4. The CDR3 is 14 residues long. CDR1 is SGDLS, CDR2 YYNGEE, per germline. Naive CD8 cells lacked CD45RO, underwent positive selection for CCR7 and left out terminally differentiated effector memory CD45RA+ cells. A note on this clone: Other DNA sequences in the sample encode the same CDR3.

The chain links TRBV9 to TRBJ2-5; 7 nucleotides align to TRBD2. The receptor was isolated from a man in his late teens or twenties in good health. Some clones in this sample may be carry-over from other donors' samples. The specimen was naive CD8+ T cells from PBMCs. The chain's CDR3 is CASSVGGGRETQYF. DNA for the CDR3: TGTGCCAGCAGCGTAGGGGGAGGGAGGGAGACCCAGTACTTC.